A selection of T cell receptor beta chains follows, all from one sample in a study of technical replicates of blood from a handful of donors. Here immunoSEQ multiplex PCR was the method, and the copy in TCRdb shows in-frame clones only, minus some. The sample shows more than 75,000 clones, less than 96% of them seen only once. The sample was T cells isolated from PBMCs. The receptor set was obtained from a human donor in good health. Both conserved end residues are part of each CDR3. Fields, in order: clone size, D gene, J gene, V gene, CDR3 DNA, CDR3 protein. D genes are given only for firm matches. The size field is filled for only some rows; it gives once, few, many or a size class.

-,-,TRBJ2-1,TRBV6-5,TGTGCCAGCAGTTACAAGAAGGGGGATTACAATGAGCAGTTCTTC,CASSYKKGDYNEQFF
-,TRBD1,TRBJ2-3,TRBV29-1,TGCAGCCTCACTACGACAGGGTCAGATACGCAGTATTTT,CSLTTTGSDTQYF
-,TRBD2,TRBJ2-3,TRBV4-1,TGCGCCAGCAGCCAAGATCAAGTCATAGCGGGACGCACAGATACGCAGTATTTT,CASSQDQVIAGRTDTQYF
once,-,TRBJ2-1,TRBV11-2,TGTGCCAGCAGCTTAGATCGGAGCAATGAGCAGTTCTTC,CASSLDRSNEQFF
-,TRBD1,TRBJ2-7,TRBV7-9,TGTGCCAGCAGCCTGACAGGGGGGAGTGTCTACGAGCAGTACTTC,CASSLTGGSVYEQYF
-,TRBD2,TRBJ2-7,TRBV27,TGTGCCAGCATAAGGACTAGCGGGGAAGCCTACGAGCAGTACTTC,CASIRTSGEAYEQYF
once,TRBD2,TRBJ2-1,TRBV30,TGTGCCTGGAGCCTTGGACTAGCGGGAGTTAATGAGCAGTTCTTC,CAWSLGLAGVNEQFF
-,TRBD2,TRBJ2-7,TRBV9,TGTGCCAGCGGTAGCGGGATCTACGAGCAGTACTTC,CASGSGIYEQYF
-,-,TRBJ1-1,TRBV2,TGTGCCAGACGAGGGAGGACGGTTGAAGCTTTCTTT,CARRGRTVEAFF
once,-,TRBJ1-3,TRBV5-1,TGCGCCAGTCCAGCGTCCGGAAACACCATATATTTT,CASPASGNTIYF
-,-,TRBJ1-1,TRBV10-3,TGTGCCATCAACCGTGGAGATCACACTGAAGCTTTCTTT,CAINRGDHTEAFF
-,-,TRBJ1-1,TRBV11-2,TGTGCCAGCAGCTTAGGTAAACTACTGACAGGGAACACTGAAGCTTTCTTT,CASSLGKLLTGNTEAFF
-,-,TRBJ2-2,TRBV6-1,TGTGCCAGCAGTGAACTGGCAGGGAACACCGGGGAGCTGTTTTTT,CASSELAGNTGELFF
-,TRBD1,TRBJ1-5,TRBV9,TGTGCCAGCAGCGCCGGGGACAGGGCCCCTCAGCCCCAGCATTTT,CASSAGDRAPQPQHF
-,-,TRBJ1-2,TRBV6-5,TGTGCCAGCAGACCTAGCATACACTATGGCTACACCTTC,CASRPSIHYGYTF
-,-,TRBJ1-5,TRBV7-8,TGTGCCAGCAGTCCCATGGGGGGGACCAATCAGCCCCAGCATTTT,CASSPMGGTNQPQHF
few,TRBD1,TRBJ2-7,TRBV19,TGTGCCAGTAGTAGGACAGGGTACGAGCAGTACTTC,CASSRTGYEQYF
-,-,TRBJ1-2,TRBV18,TGTGCCAGCTCACCCCCAGGGAACTATGGCTACACCTTC,CASSPPGNYGYTF
-,-,TRBJ2-1,TRBV7-6,TGTGCCAGCAGTTTCACCCCCGAGGGTGAAGGGAATGAGCAGTTCTTC,CASSFTPEGEGNEQFF
-,-,TRBJ2-5,TRBV4-1,TGCGCCAGCAGCCAAGAGCCGGTCGTCCAAGAGACCCAGTACTTC,CASSQEPVVQETQYF
-,-,TRBJ1-1,TRBV2,TGTGCCAGCAGTGAAGGGCAGGGAATTGTAGGTGGCACTGAAGCTTTCTTT,CASSEGQGIVGGTEAFF
-,-,TRBJ2-3,TRBV5-1,TGCGCCAGCAGCTTGGGACAGATCACAGATACGCAGTATTTT,CASSLGQITDTQYF
once,-,TRBJ1-4,TRBV29-1,TGCAGCGTTGAAGGGGCCATTAATGAAAAACTGTTTTTT,CSVEGAINEKLFF
-,TRBD1,TRBJ2-7,TRBV28,TGTGCCAGCAACCCGGGACAGGCGAGCTCCTACGAGCAGTACTTC,CASNPGQASSYEQYF
-,-,TRBJ2-3,TRBV29-1,TGCAGCGTTGCCAATACAGATACGCAGTATTTT,CSVANTDTQYF
-,-,TRBJ2-7,TRBV5-1,TGCGCCAGCAGCTTGGCGCAGGGCTCTTCCAGGGAGCAGTACTTC,CASSLAQGSSREQYF
-,-,TRBJ2-7,TRBV5-6,TGTGCCAGCAGCACTAGTTACGAGCAGTACTTC,CASSTSYEQYF
once,-,TRBJ2-3,TRBV7-7,TGTGCTAGCAGCCCCCTGGGGGGGGCCACCAGCACAGATACGCAGTATTTT,CASSPLGGATSTDTQYF
-,-,TRBJ1-3,TRBV28,TGTGCCAGCAGAGGGGGATCTTCTGGAAACACCATATATTTT,CASRGGSSGNTIYF
-,-,TRBJ2-3,TRBV7-2,TGTGCCAGCAGCTTAGTCTGGCTTACAGATACGCAGTATTTT,CASSLVWLTDTQYF